This T cell receptor (beta chain) emerged from a study of T cell responses to AZD1222 COVID-19 vaccine. Study-level background: Second-dose intervals near 4 or 12 weeks were combined.

Study results and limitations: At study baseline, merely about 6 AZD1222 recipients were seropositive. The study found vaccine-associated CD4 TCRs spanning spike, dominant at 160-218 and 743-854. There were repertoire samples only from the period after the peak T cell response.

A remark on this clone: Its target is not known.

The repertoire was sequenced with immunoSEQ multiplex PCR; TCRdb's copy has only in-frame clones and lacks some. Of about 170,000 clones in the sample, approximately 88% were seen once. The length of the CDR3 is 15 residues. Trimming pared 0 bases from V and 3 bases from J, leaving 12 bases between. In germline, CDR1 is SGHRS, CDR2 YFSETQ. This chain joins TRBV5-1 and TRBJ2-5, with D perhaps assigned TRBD1 or TRBD2 (5 bases each). The source of this sequence is an adult in good health. This specimen consisted of peripheral blood, obtained on day 0 of AZD1222 vaccination. As DNA, the CDR3 is TGCGCCAGCAGCTTGGGAGCGAGAGGGGAAGAGACCCAGTACTTC. It is translated as CASSLGARGEETQYF.